The rows below give T cell receptor beta chains drawn from one sample of a study of T-cell memory formation after mild COVID-19. TCRdb called the 5' RACE reads again in MiXCR, with one record for every CDR3 protein. The repertoire consists of roughly 340,000 distinct CDR3 sequences, with more than 15% occurring once and the leading ten covering around 20%. The sequenced material came from PBMCs or a T cell subset sorted from them (not recorded which). These receptors all stem from a man aged 18-30 years who had mild COVID-19 (a few samples of this study predate the infection). Cell type and time point are not known. Each CDR3 is given with its conserved first and last residue. D genes are given only for firm matches. A row's size may be missing; if present it is once, few, many or a size class.

CDR3 protein | CDR3 DNA | J gene | V gene | clone size | D gene
CAGVGDRGNTEAFF | TGTGCCGGAGTAGGGGACAGGGGCAACACTGAAGCTTTCTTT | TRBJ1-1 | TRBV6-6 | few | TRBD1
CASSLGVGTTGELFF | TGTGCCAGCAGCTTGGGTGTGGGAACCACCGGGGAGCTGTTTTTT | TRBJ2-2 | TRBV7-2 | few | -
CASSATSSGGARETQYF | TGCGCCAGCAGCGCCACATCTAGCGGGGGGGCGAGAGAGACCCAGTACTTC | TRBJ2-5 | TRBV5-1 | few | TRBD2
CAISDPTGGAGEKLFF | TGTGCCATCAGTGACCCGACAGGGGGCGCGGGTGAAAAACTGTTTTTT | TRBJ1-4 | TRBV10-3 | - | TRBD1
CASSLAPFGTRSVTDTQYF | TGTGCCAGCAGCTTAGCGCCGTTCGGGACTAGGTCTGTCACAGATACGCAGTATTTT | TRBJ2-3 | TRBV11-1 | few | TRBD2
CASRVPGGEAFF | TGTGCCAGCAGAGTGCCGGGCGGTGAAGCTTTCTTT | TRBJ1-1 | TRBV6-5 | once | -
CASSFSGLNGKLFF | TGTGCCAGCAGCTTTTCAGGGCTGAATGGAAAACTGTTTTTT | TRBJ1-4 | TRBV7-2 | - | -
CASLIRMMQYF | TGTGCCAGCCTAATTCGGATGATGCAGTATTTT | TRBJ2-3 | TRBV7-2 | - | -
CARRLGNEQFF | TGTGCCCGCCGACTGGGGAATGAGCAGTTCTTC | TRBJ2-1 | TRBV2 | - | -
CASSQSARDGYTF | TGTGCCAGCAGCCAAAGTGCTCGGGATGGCTACACCTTC | TRBJ1-2 | TRBV3-1 | few | -
CASSFGHYRGEQFF | TGTGCCAGCAGCTTTGGTCATTATCGGGGTGAGCAGTTCTTC | TRBJ2-1 | TRBV5-6 | many | -
CASSSKGGIYGYTF | TGTGCCAGCAGCTCAAAGGGGGGCATCTATGGCTACACCTTC | TRBJ1-2 | TRBV7-2 | - | -
CASSQERDRANVYEQFF | TGCGCCAGCAGCCAGGAGAGGGACAGGGCGAATGTTTATGAGCAGTTCTTC | TRBJ2-1 | TRBV4-3 | few | TRBD1
CASSLRTGPTEAFF | TGTGCCAGCAGCTTAAGGACAGGGCCGACTGAAGCTTTCTTT | TRBJ1-1 | TRBV7-2 | - | TRBD1
CASGHPPNLDGYTF | TGTGCCAGCGGCCATCCACCTAACCTGGATGGCTACACCTTC | TRBJ1-2 | TRBV4-2 | - | -
CASSGLTGGYEQYF | TGCGCCAGCAGCGGACTGACAGGGGGCTACGAGCAGTACTTC | TRBJ2-7 | TRBV5-1 | - | TRBD1
CSVEAWTSGGATDTQYF | TGCAGCGTTGAAGCTTGGACTAGCGGGGGGGCAACAGATACGCAGTATTTT | TRBJ2-3 | TRBV29-1 | many | TRBD2
CSVTGTGDGNTIYF | TGCAGCGTTACCGGGACAGGGGATGGAAACACCATATATTTT | TRBJ1-3 | TRBV29-1 | few | TRBD1
CAIRSGTSTDTQYF | TGTGCCATCAGATCCGGGACGAGCACAGATACGCAGTATTTT | TRBJ2-3 | TRBV10-3 | few | -
CASSPPPGWANEQFF | TGTGCCAGCAGTCCTCCCCCGGGATGGGCAAATGAGCAGTTCTTC | TRBJ2-1 | TRBV11-1 | - | -
CASSLGVGTVSYEQYF | TGCGCCAGCAGCCTGGGGGTAGGGACGGTCTCCTACGAGCAGTACTTC | TRBJ2-7 | TRBV5-1 | few | -
CASSYSLGGGNSPLHF | TGTGCCAGCAGTTACTCGTTAGGGGGCGGGAATTCACCCCTCCACTTT | TRBJ1-6 | TRBV6-5 | - | TRBD1
CASSRVLVGEQFF | TGCGCCAGCAGCCGTGTTCTAGTGGGTGAGCAGTTCTTC | TRBJ2-1 | TRBV5-1 | many | -
CSVVTGTEAFF | TGCAGCGTTGTAACAGGCACTGAAGCTTTCTTT | TRBJ1-1 | TRBV29-1 | - | -
CASRGTSGGAFEQFF | TGTGCCAGCAGGGGGACTAGCGGGGGGGCCTTTGAGCAGTTCTTC | TRBJ2-1 | TRBV3-1 | - | TRBD2
CASSFVGEKLFF | TGTGCCAGCAGTTTTGTGGGTGAAAAACTGTTTTTT | TRBJ1-4 | TRBV12-3/TRBV12-4 | - | -
CASTSDNRGRETQYF | TGTGCCAGCACCAGCGATAACAGGGGGCGAGAGACCCAGTACTTC | TRBJ2-5 | TRBV27 | few | TRBD1
CASSYSTRRTEAFF | TGTGCCAGCAGTTACTCGACAAGGCGAACTGAAGCTTTCTTT | TRBJ1-1 | TRBV6-5 | - | -
CASSPESPAETQYF | TGCGCCAGCAGTCCAGAATCTCCGGCAGAGACCCAGTACTTC | TRBJ2-5 | TRBV10-1 | few | -